One and the same sample provided the 5 T cell receptor beta chains below, sequenced in a study of blood T cell repertoires in COVID-19. Data came from immunoSEQ multiplex PCR; TCRdb stores just in-frame clones and leaves some out. The repertoire includes more than 200,000 clones, nearly 90% of them detected once, and roughly 3% sits in the top ten. The sequenced sample consisted of peripheral blood. The receptors originated from a man aged 18 to 30 with active or convalescent COVID-19.

The rearrangement joins TRBV5-1 to TRBJ1-2, with D maybe TRBD1 (5 bases). The CDR3 loop spans 13 amino acids. Germline V gives CDR1 SGHRS, CDR2 YFSETQ. Trimming took 4 bases from V and 8 from J, leaving 15 bases between them. In DNA, the CDR3 is TGCGCCAGCAGCGTACAGGAGCCCCGGGGCTACACCTTC. It encodes CASSVQEPRGYTF.

The J gene is TRBJ1-4, the V gene TRBV5-8; TRBD1 agrees at 10 bases. The V and J ends lost 4 bases and 6 bases, in that order; junction bases with no gene match: 6. This CDR3 spans 15 amino acids. Germline V gene data show CDR1 as SGHTS and CDR2 as YDEGEE. CDR3 nucleotide sequence: TGTGCCAGCAGCCTCGCCGGGACAGGGGATGAAAAACTGTTTTTT. This translates into CASSLAGTGDEKLFF.

The chain joins TRBV7-2 to TRBJ2-5; 7 positions match TRBD2. In germline, CDR1 is SGHTA, CDR2 FQGNSA. CDR3 length: 16 amino acids. The J segment lost 5 bases and the V segment lost 4 bases, leaving 13 bases of the junction unmatched. The CDR3, as DNA: TGTGCCAGCAGCTCAACATCCGGGACTACGGGGGAGACCCAGTACTTC. Amino acid sequence: CASSSTSGTTGETQYF. The whole variable domain, remainder taken from reference TRBV7-2 and TRBJ2-5, is GAGVSQSPSNKVTEKGKDVELRCDPISGHTALYWYRQSLGQGLEFLIYFQGNSAPDKSGLPSDRFSAERTGGSVSTLTIQRTQQEDSAVYLCASSSTSGTTGETQYFGPGTRLLVL.

V and J are TRBV3-1 (or the pseudogene TRBV3-2) and TRBJ1-2; 7 positions agree with TRBD1. The CDR3 extends over 14 amino acids. Trimming at V came to 5 bases and at J to 3 bases, leaving 6 bases not matched to a gene. CDR1 and CDR2 from the germline V gene are LGHDT and YNNKEL (reference sequence). The CDR3 coding sequence is TGTGCCAGCAGCGGGGACAGTCTTTACTATGGCTACACCTTC. Its translation: CASSGDSLYYGYTF.

This clone was recorded once. DNA of the CDR3: TGCGCCAGCACCCGGACAGGGGCGGGCCCTAGGAGCGAAAAACTGTTTTTT. Encoded protein: CASTRTGAGPRSEKLFF. This sequence joins TRBV4-1 and TRBJ1-4, with 9 nucleotides matching TRBD1. Germline V gives CDR1 MGHRA, CDR2 YSYEKL. This CDR3 is built from 17 residues. Trimming took 7 bases from V and 8 from J; bases not matched to a gene: 17.